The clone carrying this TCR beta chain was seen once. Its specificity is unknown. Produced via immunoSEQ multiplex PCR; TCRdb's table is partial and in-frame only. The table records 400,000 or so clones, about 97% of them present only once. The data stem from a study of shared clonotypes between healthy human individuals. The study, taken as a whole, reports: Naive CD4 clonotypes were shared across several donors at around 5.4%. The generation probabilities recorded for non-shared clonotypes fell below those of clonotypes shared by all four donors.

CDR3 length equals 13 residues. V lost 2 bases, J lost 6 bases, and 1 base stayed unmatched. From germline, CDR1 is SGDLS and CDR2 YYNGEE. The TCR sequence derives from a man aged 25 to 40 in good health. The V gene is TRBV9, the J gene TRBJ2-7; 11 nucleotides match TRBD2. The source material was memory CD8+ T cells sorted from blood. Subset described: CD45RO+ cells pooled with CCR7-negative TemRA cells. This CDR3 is CASSVTSGVEQYF. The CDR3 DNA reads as TGTGCCAGCAGCGTGACTAGCGGGGTCGAGCAGTACTTC.